A single sample is the source of the 25 T cell receptor beta chains below, sequenced in a study of T cells after yellow fever vaccination. TCRdb called the 5' RACE reads again in MiXCR, with one record for every CDR3 protein. Here the sample spans 400,000 to 450,000 distinct CDR3 sequences, under 20% being singletons. This specimen consisted of PBMCs, obtained before the yellow fever booster vaccination. These receptors came from a man in his late teens or twenties who received the YFV17D yellow fever vaccine.

Only a few counts were recorded for this clonotype. The CDR3 reads CASSLTGPSPQHF. CDR3 nucleotides: TGTGCCAGCAGCTTGACAGGACCCTCACCCCAGCATTTT. This chain links TRBV7-9 with TRBJ1-5, with a weak D call TRBD1 (6 bases). Germline CDR1 SEHNR, CDR2 FQNEAQ (reference sequence). This CDR3 comprises 13 residues. Deletions cut 3 bases from V and 10 bases from J, with 13 bases between.

This clonotype was seen ten or more times. The CDR3 spells CASSLRVQETQYF. CDR3 nucleotide sequence: TGTGCCAGCAGCTTGCGGGTCCAAGAGACCCAGTACTTC. The J gene is TRBJ2-5, the V gene TRBV5-5; D is uncertain. CDR1 is SGHKS and CDR2 is YYEKEE in the germline V gene (reference sequence). With 1 base removed from V and 1 base from J, the gap between germline ends came to 5 bases. The CDR3 runs to 13 residues. Together with reference TRBV5-5 and TRBJ2-5, the CDR3 gives the full variable domain: DAGVTQSPTHLIKTRGQQVTLRCSPISGHKSVSWYQQVLGQGPQFIFQYYEKEERGRGNFPDRFSARQFPNYSSELNVNALLLGDSALYLCASSLRVQETQYFGPGTRLLVL.

This clonotype turned up a few times. The chain joins TRBV6-2 or TRBV6-3 to TRBJ1-1; D remains unclear. The germline gives CDR1 MNHEY, CDR2 SVGEGT. Trimming removed 8 bases at V and 0 bases at J, with 10 bases between. The CDR3 length is 13 residues. The CDR3 region has the DNA TGTGCCAGCTATAGAAGTTTGAACACTGAAGCTTTCTTT. Translation: CASYRSLNTEAFF.

This sequence joins TRBV6-5 and TRBJ1-4; D uncertain. The length of the CDR3 is 16 residues. V dropped 0 bases and J dropped 7 bases, with 15 bases sitting between them. Germline-derived CDR1 and CDR2 are MNHEY and SVGAGI. DNA of the CDR3: TGTGCCAGCAGTTACTCGAGCGGGGAGGTTGGTGAAAAACTGTTTTTT. It yields the protein CASSYSSGEVGEKLFF.

This rearrangement joins TRBV7-2 to TRBJ2-3; D uncertain. The V end lost 5 bases, the J end lost 0 bases, and 15 bases lay between the germline ends. The germline gives CDR1 SGHTA, CDR2 FQGNSA. The CDR3 covers 16 residues. The CDR3 DNA sequence: TGTGCCAGCAGCCCCCGGGTACTATCTAGCACAGATACGCAGTATTTT. This gives the protein CASSPRVLSSTDTQYF.

The rearrangement joins TRBV4-2 to TRBJ1-1, with a tentative D call TRBD1 (6 bases). From germline, CDR1 is LGHNA and CDR2 YNFKEQ. The V end was cut by 0 bases, the J end by 8 bases, with 16 bases between. The CDR3 covers 15 residues. The CDR3 DNA reads as TGTGCCAGCAGCCAAGAGAATACAGGGTGGTACGAAGCTTTCTTT. Translating gives CASSQENTGWYEAFF.

This chain connects TRBV10-3 to TRBJ2-7; D might be TRBD1 or TRBD2, each matching 6 bases. The CDR3 spans 16 residues. Trimming left V 6 bases short and J 3 bases short, with 21 bases between. Germline V gene lookup returns CDR1 ENHRY and CDR2 SYGVKD. CDR3 residues: CAIRGGRTDSIYEQYF. The CDR3 coding sequence is TGTGCCATCAGGGGGGGACGGACAGATTCGATCTACGAGCAGTACTTC.

This chain connects TRBV4-3 to TRBJ1-4; no definite D call. Trimming shortened V by 0 bases and J by 7 bases, and 6 bases separated the two germline ends. The CDR3 is made up of 13 amino acids. Germline values: CDR1 LGHNA, CDR2 YSLEER. CDR3 DNA sequence: TGCGCCAGCAGCCAAGAGGGGTTTGAAAAACTGTTTTTT. This encodes CASSQEGFEKLFF.

The J gene is TRBJ2-2, the V gene TRBV20-1; D may match TRBD1 or TRBD2 (5 bases each). The CDR3 spans 16 residues. Trimming pared 5 bases from V and 1 base from J, leaving 17 bases between. Germline V gene sequence: CDR1 DFQATT, CDR2 SNEGSKA (reference sequence). The DNA for the CDR3 is TGCAGTGCTTCCATACCGGGACGGGTGAACACCGGGGAGCTGTTTTTT. Amino acids: CSASIPGRVNTGELFF.

This clonotype was found a few times. The chain carries TRBV20-1 and TRBJ2-7, with D uncertain. This CDR3 spans 14 amino acids. Germline CDR1 is DFQATT and CDR2 is SNEGSKA (reference sequence). The V end was cut by 1 base, the J end by 3 bases, with 13 bases between. CDR3 loop: CSARASWPHYEQYF. CDR3 bases: TGCAGTGCTAGAGCCAGTTGGCCCCACTACGAGCAGTACTTC.

This clonotype appeared a few times. The gene calls are TRBV5-1 and TRBJ1-1; D might be TRBD1 (6 bases). Germline V lookup: CDR1 SGHRS, CDR2 YFSETQ. Trimming took 1 base from V and 0 from J, leaving 16 bases between them. The CDR3 runs 17 residues. CDR3 DNA sequence: TGCGCCAGCAGCTTGAGGGGGAAGACAGCCATGAACACTGAAGCTTTCTTT. The encoded protein is CASSLRGKTAMNTEAFF.

V and J are TRBV7-6 and TRBJ2-3, with D perhaps matching TRBD2 (7 bases). CDR1 and CDR2 (germline): SGHVS, FNYEAQ. The CDR3 contains 15 residues. Trimming pared 1 base from V and 4 bases from J, leaving 12 bases between. CDR3 coding DNA: TGTGCCAGCAGCTTAGGAGGGGGGGCCTCAGATACGCAGTATTTT. Its protein is CASSLGGGASDTQYF. The full variable domain, with the rest looked up from reference TRBV7-6 and TRBJ2-3, is GAGVSQSPRYKVTKRGQDVALRCDPISGHVSLYWYRQALGQGPEFLTYFNYEAQQDKSGLPNDRFSAERPEGSISTLTIQRTEQRDSAMYRCASSLGGGASDTQYFGPGTRLTVL.

In its sample, this clonotype was seen a few times. The chain employs TRBV28 and TRBJ1-3; possible D gene TRBD1, 5 bases. This CDR3 has 14 amino acids. Germline V gene data show CDR1 as MDHEN and CDR2 as SYDVKM. Trimming took 3 bases from V and 2 from J, leaving 8 bases between them. The chain's CDR3 is CASSFGGAGNTIYF. The CDR3 DNA reads TGTGCCAGCAGTTTTGGGGGAGCTGGAAACACCATATATTTT.

Only a few counts were recorded for this clonotype. This chain joins TRBV7-3 and TRBJ2-1, with 11 nucleotides matching TRBD1. The CDR3 has 16 residues. J lost 3 bases, V lost 4 bases, and 5 bases had no gene match. The V gene's germline CDR1 is SGHTA and CDR2 FQGTGA. The CDR3 DNA follows: TGTGCCAGCAGCTCTGGACAGGGGGCCGTCTACAATGAGCAGTTCTTC. Translation gives CASSSGQGAVYNEQFF. Drawing the rest from reference TRBV7-3 and TRBJ2-1, the complete variable domain is GAGVSQTPSNKVTEKGKYVELRCDPISGHTALYWYRQSLGQGPEFLIYFQGTGAADDSGLPNDRFFAVRPEGSVSTLKIQRTERGDSAVYLCASSSGQGAVYNEQFFGPGTRLTVL.

This clonotype was detected a few times. This rearrangement joins TRBV7-6 to TRBJ2-3, with 8 bases lining up with TRBD2. The CDR3 sequence is 15 residues long. The germline CDR1 and CDR2 sequences are SGHVS and FNYEAQ. Trimming at V came to 6 bases and at J to 6 bases, leaving 11 bases not matched to a gene. CDR3 residues: CASSPTSGGGDTQYF. The CDR3, as DNA: TGTGCCAGCAGTCCTACTAGCGGCGGCGGGGATACGCAGTATTTT.

This clonotype was recorded a few times. The V and J genes are TRBV4-1 and TRBJ1-5; a possible D gene is TRBD1 (5 bases). There are 14 residues in the CDR3. Trimming took 1 base from V and 1 from J, leaving 5 bases between them. Germline V lookup: CDR1 MGHRA, CDR2 YSYEKL. This CDR3 reads CASSQGQSNQPQHF. The DNA for the CDR3 is TGCGCCAGCAGCCAAGGACAGAGCAATCAGCCCCAGCATTTT.

V and J are TRBV25-1 and TRBJ2-5, with D perhaps matching TRBD1 (5 bases). This CDR3 contains 11 residues. Germline V gene data show CDR1 as MGHDK and CDR2 as SYGVNS. Trimming took off 8 bases at V and 10 bases at J, with 14 bases between the two ends. The CDR3 reads CASVGHQHQYF. Written as DNA, the CDR3 is TGTGCCAGCGTGGGGCACCAACACCAGTACTTC.

The gene calls are TRBV27 and TRBJ1-2; TRBD1 agrees at 8 bases. In germline, CDR1 is MNHEY, CDR2 SMNVEV (reference sequence). The trim removed 5 bases at V and 2 bases at J, leaving 7 bases unmatched. The CDR3 has 15 amino acids. The CDR3 here is CASSPRQGLNYGYTF. CDR3 nucleotide sequence: TGTGCCAGCAGTCCCCGACAGGGGTTAAACTATGGCTACACCTTC.

The rearrangement uses TRBV7-2 and TRBJ2-3; possibly TRBD1 for D (6 bases). Germline-derived CDR1 and CDR2 are SGHTA and FQGNSA. V gave up 4 bases and J gave up 6 bases, with 17 bases separating them. The CDR3 totals 15 residues. This CDR3 is CASSSTYLTGDTQYF. The CDR3 region has the DNA TGTGCCAGCAGCTCCACTTACCTGACAGGTGATACGCAGTATTTT.

This clonotype has at least ten counts. The chain carries TRBV5-1 and TRBJ2-1; weak D call: TRBD1 (5 bases). The germline CDR1 and CDR2 sequences are SGHRS and YFSETQ. The CDR3 is 14 residues long. Trimming left V 4 bases short and J 15 bases short, with 23 bases between. Written as DNA, the CDR3 is TGCGCCAGCAGCCCCCTAGGGCAAGGGGTAGAGAGGTTCTTC. This translates into CASSPLGQGVERFF.

This clonotype was found once. The gene calls are TRBV4-3 and TRBJ2-3; D unclear. This CDR3 region has 15 residues. From germline, CDR1 is LGHNA and CDR2 YSLEER. Trimming took 4 bases from V and 1 from J, leaving 12 bases between them. CDR3 protein: CASSPSTRGTDTQYF. The CDR3 nucleotides read TGCGCCAGCAGCCCCTCGACCCGGGGCACAGATACGCAGTATTTT.

CDR3 sequence reads: CASSFGQLNSPLHF. For the CDR3, the DNA is TGTGCCAGCAGCTTCGGACAGTTAAATTCACCCCTCCACTTT. The genes are TRBV7-6 and TRBJ1-6, with D possibly TRBD1 on 6 matching bases. The CDR3 sequence is 14 residues long. Germline loops: CDR1 SGHVS, CDR2 FNYEAQ. The V end was cut by 3 bases, the J end by 7 bases, with 10 bases between.

In this sample, this clonotype turned up a few times. The chain links TRBV29-1 to TRBJ1-2, with D possibly TRBD1 on 5 matching bases. V lost 3 bases to trimming and J lost 8 bases, with 13 bases between them. The CDR3 consists of 12 residues. From germline, CDR1 is SQVTM and CDR2 ANQGSEA. The CDR3 spells CSVEQGSGGYTF. CDR3 nucleotide sequence: TGCAGCGTTGAGCAGGGATCGGGGGGCTACACCTTC.

The gene calls are TRBV7-9 and TRBJ1-1; TRBD1 is a possible D gene (6 bases). With 5 bases removed from V and 7 bases from J, the gap between germline ends came to 23 bases. Germline V gene lookup returns CDR1 SEHNR and CDR2 FQNEAQ (reference sequence). This CDR3 contains 16 residues. DNA for the CDR3: TGTGCCAGCAGCCGTCGGGCGGGGGCAGGGGCCCTTGAAGCTTTCTTT. Its protein is CASSRRAGAGALEAFF.

This clonotype has a handful of counts. This rearrangement joins TRBV4-3 to TRBJ2-3, with D perhaps matching TRBD2 (6 bases). Trimming cost V 1 base and J 1 base, with 12 bases left between them. In germline, CDR1 is LGHNA, CDR2 YSLEER. CDR3 length: 16 residues. Here the CDR3 DNA reads TGCGCCAGCAGCCAAGCCTGGGGGGAAGGCACAGATACGCAGTATTTT. This encodes CASSQAWGEGTDTQYF.